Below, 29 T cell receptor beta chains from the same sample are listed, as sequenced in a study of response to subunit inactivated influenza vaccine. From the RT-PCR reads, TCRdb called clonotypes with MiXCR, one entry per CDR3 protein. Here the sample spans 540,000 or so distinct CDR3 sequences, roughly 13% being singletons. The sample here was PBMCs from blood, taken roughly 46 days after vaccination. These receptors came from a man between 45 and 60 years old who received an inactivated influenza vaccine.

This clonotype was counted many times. The CDR3 loop is CASSLVGHLHTDTQYF. DNA for the CDR3: TGTGCCAGCAGCTTAGTGGGACACCTACACACAGATACGCAGTATTTT. This chain links TRBV7-9 with TRBJ2-3, with a tentative D call TRBD1 (6 bases). This CDR3 comprises 16 residues. Between the trimmed V and J ends, which lost 1 base and 2 bases, there was a span of 13 bases. Looked up from germline, CDR1 is SEHNR and CDR2 is FQNEAQ (reference sequence).

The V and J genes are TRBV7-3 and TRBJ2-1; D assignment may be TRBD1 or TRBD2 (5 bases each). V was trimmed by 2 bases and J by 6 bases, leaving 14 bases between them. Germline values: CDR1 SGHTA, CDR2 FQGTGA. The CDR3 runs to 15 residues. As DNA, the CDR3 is TGTGCCAGCAGCTTACATGGGGGAGAGCTCAATGAGCAGTTCTTC. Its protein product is CASSLHGGELNEQFF. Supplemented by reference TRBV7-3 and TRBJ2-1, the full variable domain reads GAGVSQTPSNKVTEKGKYVELRCDPISGHTALYWYRQSLGQGPEFLIYFQGTGAADDSGLPNDRFFAVRPEGSVSTLKIQRTERGDSAVYLCASSLHGGELNEQFFGPGTRLTVL.

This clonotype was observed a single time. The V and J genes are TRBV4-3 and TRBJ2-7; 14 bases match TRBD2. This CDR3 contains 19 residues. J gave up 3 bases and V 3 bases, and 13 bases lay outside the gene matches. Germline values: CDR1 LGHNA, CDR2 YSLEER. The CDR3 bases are TGCGCCAGCAGCCAGTTGCCGGGACTAGCGGGAGCCCCCGGCTACGAGCAGTACTTC. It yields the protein CASSQLPGLAGAPGYEQYF.

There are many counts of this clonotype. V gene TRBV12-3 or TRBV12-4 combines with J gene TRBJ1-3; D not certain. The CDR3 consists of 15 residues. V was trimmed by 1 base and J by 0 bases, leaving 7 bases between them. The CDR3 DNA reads TGTGCCAGCAGTTTAGGGCAGAACTCTGGAAACACCATATATTTT. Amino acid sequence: CASSLGQNSGNTIYF.

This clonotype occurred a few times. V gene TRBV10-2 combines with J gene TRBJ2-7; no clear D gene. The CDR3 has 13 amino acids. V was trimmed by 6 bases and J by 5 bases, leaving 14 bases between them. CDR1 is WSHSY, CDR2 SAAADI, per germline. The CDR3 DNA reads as TGCGCCAGCAGAAGTGTGAGTAGAAACGAGCAGTACTTC. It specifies CASRSVSRNEQYF.

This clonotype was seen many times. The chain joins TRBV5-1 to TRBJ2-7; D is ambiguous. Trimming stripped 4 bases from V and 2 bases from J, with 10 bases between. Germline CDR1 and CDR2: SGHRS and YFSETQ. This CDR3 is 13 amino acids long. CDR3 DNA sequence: TGCGCCAGCAGCCCCTCCCCCGCCTACGAGCAGTACTTC. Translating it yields CASSPSPAYEQYF.

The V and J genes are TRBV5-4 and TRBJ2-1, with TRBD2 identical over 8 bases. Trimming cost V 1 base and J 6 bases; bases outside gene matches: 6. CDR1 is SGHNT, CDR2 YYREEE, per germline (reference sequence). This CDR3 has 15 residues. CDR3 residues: CASSLRTSPFNEQFF. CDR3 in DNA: TGTGCCAGCAGCTTGCGGACTAGCCCTTTCAATGAGCAGTTCTTC.

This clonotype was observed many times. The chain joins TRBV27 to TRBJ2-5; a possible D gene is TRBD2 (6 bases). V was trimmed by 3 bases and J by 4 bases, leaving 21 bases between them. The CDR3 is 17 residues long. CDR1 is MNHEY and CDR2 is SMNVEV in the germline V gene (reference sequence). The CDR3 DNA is TGTGCCAGCAGTTTGACAGCTAGCGTCCAGCTCCGAGAGACCCAGTACTTC. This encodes CASSLTASVQLRETQYF.

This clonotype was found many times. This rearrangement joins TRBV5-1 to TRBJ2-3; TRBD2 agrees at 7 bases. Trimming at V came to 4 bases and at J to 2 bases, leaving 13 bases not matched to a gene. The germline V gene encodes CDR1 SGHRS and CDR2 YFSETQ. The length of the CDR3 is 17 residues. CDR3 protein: CASSLEGAGRSTDTQYF. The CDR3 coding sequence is TGCGCCAGCAGCCTAGAAGGAGCGGGACGATCCACAGATACGCAGTATTTT. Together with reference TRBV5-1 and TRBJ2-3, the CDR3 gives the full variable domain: KAGVTQTPRYLIKTRGQQVTLSCSPISGHRSVSWYQQTPGQGLQFLFEYFSETQRNKGNFPGRFSGRQFSNSRSEMNVSTLELGDSALYLCASSLEGAGRSTDTQYFGPGTRLTVL.

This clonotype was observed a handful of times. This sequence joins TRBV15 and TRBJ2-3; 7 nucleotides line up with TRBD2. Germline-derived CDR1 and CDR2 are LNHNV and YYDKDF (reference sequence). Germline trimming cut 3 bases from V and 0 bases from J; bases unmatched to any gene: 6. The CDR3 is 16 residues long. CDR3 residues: CATSSGRAGSTDTQYF. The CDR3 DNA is TGTGCCACCAGCAGCGGCCGAGCGGGGAGCACAGATACGCAGTATTTT. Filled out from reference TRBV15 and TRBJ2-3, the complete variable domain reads DAMVIQNPRYQVTQFGKPVTLSCSQTLNHNVMYWYQQKSSQAPKLLFHYYDKDFNNEADTPDNFQSRRPNTSFCFLDIRSPGLGDTAMYLCATSSGRAGSTDTQYFGPGTRLTVL.

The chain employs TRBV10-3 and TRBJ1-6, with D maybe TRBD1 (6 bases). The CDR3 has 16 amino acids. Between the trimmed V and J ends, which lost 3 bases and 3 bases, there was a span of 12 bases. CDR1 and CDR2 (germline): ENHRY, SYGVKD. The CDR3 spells CAISDGDKGYNSPLHF. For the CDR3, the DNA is TGTGCCATCAGTGATGGGGACAAGGGCTATAATTCACCCCTCCACTTT.

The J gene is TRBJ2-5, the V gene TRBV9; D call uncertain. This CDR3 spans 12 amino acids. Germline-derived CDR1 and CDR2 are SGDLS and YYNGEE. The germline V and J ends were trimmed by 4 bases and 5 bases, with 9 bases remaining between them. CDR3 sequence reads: CASSPPDETQYF. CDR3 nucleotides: TGTGCCAGCAGCCCTCCAGACGAGACCCAGTACTTC.

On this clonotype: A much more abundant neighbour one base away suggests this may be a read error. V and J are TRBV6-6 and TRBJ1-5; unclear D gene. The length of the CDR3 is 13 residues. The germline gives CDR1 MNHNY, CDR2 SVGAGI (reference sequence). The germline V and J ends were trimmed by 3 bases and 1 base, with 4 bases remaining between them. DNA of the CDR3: TGTGCCAGCAGTTATGAAAGCAATCAGCCCCAGCATTTT. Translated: CASSYESNQPQHF.

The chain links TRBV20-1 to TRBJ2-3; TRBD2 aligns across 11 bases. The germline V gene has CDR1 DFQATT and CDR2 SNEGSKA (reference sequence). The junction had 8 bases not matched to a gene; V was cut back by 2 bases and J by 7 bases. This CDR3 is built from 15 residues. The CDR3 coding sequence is TGCAGTGCTAGATCTTGGGCTAGCGGGGGGAATACGCAGTATTTT. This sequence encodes CSARSWASGGNTQYF.

The CDR3: CASSERGTTGFTEQYF. The CDR3 DNA sequence: TGTGCCAGCAGTGAACGCGGGACCACGGGCTTCACGGAGCAGTACTTC. The J gene is TRBJ2-7, the V gene TRBV2, with D possibly TRBD2 on 6 matching bases. Per the germline V gene, CDR1 is SNHLY and CDR2 is FYNNEI. There are 16 residues in the CDR3. Trimming removed 2 bases from V and 7 bases from J, with 21 bases in between.

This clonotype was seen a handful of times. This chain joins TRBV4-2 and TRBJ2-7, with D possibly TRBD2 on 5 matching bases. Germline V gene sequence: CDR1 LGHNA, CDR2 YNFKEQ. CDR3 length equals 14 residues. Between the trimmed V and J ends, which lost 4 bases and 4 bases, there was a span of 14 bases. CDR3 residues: CASSRHRTDYEQYF. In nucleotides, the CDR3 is TGTGCCAGCAGCCGACATAGGACTGATTACGAGCAGTACTTC.

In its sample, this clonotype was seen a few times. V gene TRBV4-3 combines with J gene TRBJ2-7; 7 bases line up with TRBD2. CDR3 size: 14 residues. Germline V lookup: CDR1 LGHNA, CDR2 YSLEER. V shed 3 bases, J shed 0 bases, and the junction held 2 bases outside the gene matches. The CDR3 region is CASSHRGGSYEQYF. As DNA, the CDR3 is TGCGCCAGCAGCCATCGCGGGGGCTCCTACGAGCAGTACTTC.

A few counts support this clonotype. CDR3 sequence reads: CASRSGYYNEQFF. The CDR3 coding sequence is TGTGCCAGCAGAAGCGGATACTACAATGAGCAGTTCTTC. The chain has TRBV6-2 or TRBV6-3 and TRBJ2-1; possibly TRBD2 for D (5 bases). Trimming shortened V by 6 bases and J by 3 bases, and 9 bases separated the two germline ends. Germline CDR1 reads MNHEY; CDR2 reads SVGEGT. The CDR3 has 13 residues.

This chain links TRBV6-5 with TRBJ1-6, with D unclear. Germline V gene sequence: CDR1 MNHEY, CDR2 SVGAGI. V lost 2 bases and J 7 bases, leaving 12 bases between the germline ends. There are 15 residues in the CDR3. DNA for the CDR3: TGTGCCAGCAGTTACGGGCCCAGGCCAAATTCACCCCTCCACTTT. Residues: CASSYGPRPNSPLHF.

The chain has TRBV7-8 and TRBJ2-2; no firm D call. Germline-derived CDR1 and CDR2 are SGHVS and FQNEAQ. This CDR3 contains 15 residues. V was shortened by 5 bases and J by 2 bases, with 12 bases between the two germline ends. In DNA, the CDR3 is TGTGCCAGCAGCCACATGGGTAGAAACACCGGGGAGCTGTTTTTT. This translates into CASSHMGRNTGELFF. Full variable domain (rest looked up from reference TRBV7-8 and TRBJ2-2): GAGVSQSPRYKVAKRGQDVALRCDPISGHVSLFWYQQALGQGPEFLTYFQNEAQLDKSGLPSDRFFAERPEGSVSTLKIQRTQQEDSAVYLCASSHMGRNTGELFFGEGSRLTVL.

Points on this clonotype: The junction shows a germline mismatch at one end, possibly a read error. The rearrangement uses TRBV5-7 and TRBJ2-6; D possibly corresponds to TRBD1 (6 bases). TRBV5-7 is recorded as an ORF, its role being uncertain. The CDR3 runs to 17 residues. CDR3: CASSSRRDISGANVLTF. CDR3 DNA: TGCGCCAGCAGTAGTCGACGGGACATCTCTGGGGCCAACGTCCTGACTTTC.

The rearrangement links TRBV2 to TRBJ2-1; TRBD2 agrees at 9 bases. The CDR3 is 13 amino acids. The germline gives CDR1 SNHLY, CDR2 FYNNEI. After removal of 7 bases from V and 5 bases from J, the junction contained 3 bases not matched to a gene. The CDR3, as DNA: TGTGCCAGCACCAGACTAGCGGACAATGAGCAGTTCTTC. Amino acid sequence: CASTRLADNEQFF.

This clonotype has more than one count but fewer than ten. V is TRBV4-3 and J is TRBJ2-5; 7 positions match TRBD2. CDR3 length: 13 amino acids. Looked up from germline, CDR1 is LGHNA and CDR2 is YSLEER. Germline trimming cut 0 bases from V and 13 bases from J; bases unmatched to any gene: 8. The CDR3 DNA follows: TGCGCCAGCAGCCAAGATAGGGAGGGTGGGTTGTACTTC. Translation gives CASSQDREGGLYF.

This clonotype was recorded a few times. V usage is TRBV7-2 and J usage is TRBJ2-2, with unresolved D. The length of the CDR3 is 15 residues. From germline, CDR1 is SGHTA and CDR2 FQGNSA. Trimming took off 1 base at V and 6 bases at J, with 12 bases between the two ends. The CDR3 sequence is CASSLGGSGPGELFF. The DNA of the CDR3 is TGTGCCAGCAGCTTAGGAGGCTCGGGTCCCGGGGAGCTGTTTTTT.

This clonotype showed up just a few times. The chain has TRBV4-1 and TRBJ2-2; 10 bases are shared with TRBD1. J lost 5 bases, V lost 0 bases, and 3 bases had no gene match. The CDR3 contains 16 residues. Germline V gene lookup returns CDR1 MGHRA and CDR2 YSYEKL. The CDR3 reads CASSQEGTGETGELFF. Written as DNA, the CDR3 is TGCGCCAGCAGCCAAGAGGGGACAGGGGAAACCGGGGAGCTGTTTTTT.

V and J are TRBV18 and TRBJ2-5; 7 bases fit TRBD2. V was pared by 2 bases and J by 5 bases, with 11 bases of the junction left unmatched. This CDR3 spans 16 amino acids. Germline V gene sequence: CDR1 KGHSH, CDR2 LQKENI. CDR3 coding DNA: TGTGCCAGCTCACCAGATCCGGGTAGCGGGCACGAGACCCAGTACTTC. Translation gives CASSPDPGSGHETQYF. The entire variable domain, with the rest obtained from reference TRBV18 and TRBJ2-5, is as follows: NAGVMQNPRHLVRRRGQEARLRCSPMKGHSHVYWYRQLPEEGLKFMVYLQKENIIDESGMPKERFSAEFPKEGPSILRIQQVVRGDSAAYFCASSPDPGSGHETQYFGPGTRLLVL.

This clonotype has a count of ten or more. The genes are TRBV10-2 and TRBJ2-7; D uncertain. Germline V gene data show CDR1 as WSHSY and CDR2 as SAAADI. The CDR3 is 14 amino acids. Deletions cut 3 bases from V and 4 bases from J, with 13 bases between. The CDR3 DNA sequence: TGCGCCAGCAGTGACCCCCGAAGAGCATACGAGCAGTACTTC. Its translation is CASSDPRRAYEQYF.

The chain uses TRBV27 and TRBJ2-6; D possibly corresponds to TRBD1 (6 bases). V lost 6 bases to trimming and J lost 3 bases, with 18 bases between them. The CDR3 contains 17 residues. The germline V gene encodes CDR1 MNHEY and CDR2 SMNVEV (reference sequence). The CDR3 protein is CASSQTSRGFGANVLTF. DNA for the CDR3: TGTGCCAGCAGCCAAACGTCAAGGGGGTTTGGGGCCAACGTCCTGACTTTC.

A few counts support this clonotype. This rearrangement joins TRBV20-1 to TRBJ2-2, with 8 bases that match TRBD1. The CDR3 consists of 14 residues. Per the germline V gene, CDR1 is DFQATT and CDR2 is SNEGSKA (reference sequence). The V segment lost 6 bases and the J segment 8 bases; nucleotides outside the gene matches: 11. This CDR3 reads CSAKRTGNKGELFF. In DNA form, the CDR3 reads TGCAGTGCAAAACGGACAGGGAACAAGGGGGAGCTGTTTTTT.